This TCR beta chain came from a study of regulatory T cells in long-lasting Graves disease. This clonotype was counted ten times or more. iRepertoire HTBI primers and Arm-PCR of CDR3 regions built TCR beta libraries. From the multiplex PCR reads, TCRdb called clonotypes with MiXCR, one entry per CDR3 protein. The data contain 440,000 or so distinct CDR3 sequences, about 16% of them seen just once; the ten biggest clones take up approximately 15%. With V trimmed by 1 base and J by 0 bases, 7 bases remained unmatched. Germline CDR1 is MNHEY and CDR2 is SVGEGT. The length of the CDR3 is 18 residues. The time point was: newly diagnosed GD, antithyroid drugs for less than 3 months. Following extraction of RNA from PBMCs, that RNA was used to make the TCR library. These same data were also listed under a study on T cells in Graves' hyperthyroidism and ophthalmopathy. That paper notes: First-round RT-PCR of the TCR CDR3 relied on the HTBI primer set. Researchers report that a 13 V-J model separated ophthalmopathy from stable hyperthyroidism.

This material consisted of peripheral blood mononuclear cells (PBMCs), taken at new diagnosis, from a patient treated with antithyroid drugs. V gene TRBV6-2 or TRBV6-3 combines with J gene TRBJ2-1, with 9 positions matching TRBD2. The source is a woman aged 25 to 39 with Graves disease. CDR3 in DNA: TGTGCCAGCAGTTACTACCCTAGCGGGACCAGCTCCTACAATGAGCAGTTCTTC. Its translation: CASSYYPSGTSSYNEQFF.